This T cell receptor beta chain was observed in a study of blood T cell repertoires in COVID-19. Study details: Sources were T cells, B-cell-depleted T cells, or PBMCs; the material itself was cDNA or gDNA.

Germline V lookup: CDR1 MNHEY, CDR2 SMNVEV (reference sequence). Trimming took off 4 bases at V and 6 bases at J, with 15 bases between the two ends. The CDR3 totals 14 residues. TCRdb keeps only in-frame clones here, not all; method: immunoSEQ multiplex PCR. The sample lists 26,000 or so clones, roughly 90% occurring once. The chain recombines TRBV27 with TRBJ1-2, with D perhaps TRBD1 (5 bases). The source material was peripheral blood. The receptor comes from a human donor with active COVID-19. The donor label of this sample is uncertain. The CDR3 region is CASSSSSGRDGYTF. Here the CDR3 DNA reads TGTGCCAGCAGTTCAAGCTCAGGGAGGGATGGCTACACCTTC.